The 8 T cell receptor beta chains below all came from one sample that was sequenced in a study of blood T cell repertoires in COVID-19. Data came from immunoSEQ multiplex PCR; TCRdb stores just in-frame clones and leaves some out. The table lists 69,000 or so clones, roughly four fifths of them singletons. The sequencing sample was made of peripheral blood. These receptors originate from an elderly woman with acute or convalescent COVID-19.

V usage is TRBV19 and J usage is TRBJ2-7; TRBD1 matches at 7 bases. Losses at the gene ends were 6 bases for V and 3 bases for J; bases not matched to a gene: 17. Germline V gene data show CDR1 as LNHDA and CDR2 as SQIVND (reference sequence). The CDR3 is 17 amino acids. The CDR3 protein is CASRPTLRTGRHYEQYF. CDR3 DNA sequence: TGTGCCAGTAGGCCAACTCTCCGGACAGGACGGCACTACGAGCAGTACTTC. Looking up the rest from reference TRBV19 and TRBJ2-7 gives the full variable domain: DGGITQSPKYLFRKEGQNVTLSCEQNLNHDAMYWYRQDPGQGLRLIYYSQIVNDFQKGDIAEGYSVSREKKESFPLTVTSAQKNPTAFYLCASRPTLRTGRHYEQYFGPGTRLTVT.

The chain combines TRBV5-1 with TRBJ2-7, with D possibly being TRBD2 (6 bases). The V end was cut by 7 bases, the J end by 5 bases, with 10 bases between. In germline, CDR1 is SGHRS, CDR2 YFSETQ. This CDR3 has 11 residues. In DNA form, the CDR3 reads TGCGCCAGCCGCGGGGAACACGAGCAGTACTTC. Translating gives CASRGEHEQYF.

The CDR3: CASSQDRVAGEAFF. CDR3 DNA sequence: TGTGCCAGCAGCCAAGATCGGGTTGCGGGGGAAGCTTTCTTT. The chain has TRBV3-1 (or the pseudogene TRBV3-2) and TRBJ1-1; no reliable D call. Between the trimmed V and J ends, which lost 0 bases and 8 bases, there was a span of 13 bases. Germline-derived CDR1 and CDR2 are LGHDT and YNNKEL (reference sequence). This CDR3 is built from 14 residues.

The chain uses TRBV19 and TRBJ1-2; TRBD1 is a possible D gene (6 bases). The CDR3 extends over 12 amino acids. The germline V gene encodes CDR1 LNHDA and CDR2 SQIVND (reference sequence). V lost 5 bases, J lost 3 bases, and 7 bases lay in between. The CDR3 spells CASSWTDYGYTF. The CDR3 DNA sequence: TGTGCCAGTAGTTGGACAGACTATGGCTACACCTTC.

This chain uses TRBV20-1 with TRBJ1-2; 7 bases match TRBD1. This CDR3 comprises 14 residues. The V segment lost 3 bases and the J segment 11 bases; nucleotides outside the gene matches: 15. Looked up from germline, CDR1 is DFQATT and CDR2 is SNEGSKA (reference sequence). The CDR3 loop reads CSASPTGSKTLYTF. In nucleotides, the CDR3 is TGCAGTGCTAGTCCGACAGGGTCCAAAACCCTTTACACCTTC.

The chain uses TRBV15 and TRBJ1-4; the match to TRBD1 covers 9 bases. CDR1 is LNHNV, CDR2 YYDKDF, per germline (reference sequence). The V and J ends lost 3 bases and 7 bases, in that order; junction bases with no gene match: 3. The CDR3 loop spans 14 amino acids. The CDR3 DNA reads TGTGCCACCAGCAGGGACAGGGGAGGTGAAAAACTGTTTTTT. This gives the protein CATSRDRGGEKLFF.

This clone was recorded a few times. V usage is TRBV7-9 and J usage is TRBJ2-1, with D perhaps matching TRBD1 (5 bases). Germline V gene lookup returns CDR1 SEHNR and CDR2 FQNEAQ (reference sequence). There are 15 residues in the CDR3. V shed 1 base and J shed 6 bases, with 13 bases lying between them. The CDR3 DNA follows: TGTGCCAGCAGCTTAGATCTGCAGGGCTCCAATGAGCAGTTCTTC. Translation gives CASSLDLQGSNEQFF.

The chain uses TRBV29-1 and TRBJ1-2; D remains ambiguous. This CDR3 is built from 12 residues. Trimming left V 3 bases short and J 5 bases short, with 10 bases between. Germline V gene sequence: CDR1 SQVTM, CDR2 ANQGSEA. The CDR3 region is CSVDTRRYGYTF. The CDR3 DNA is TGCAGCGTTGATACACGGAGGTATGGCTACACCTTC.